The table lists the clone carrying this TCR beta chain with a few counts. Antigen unknown. Both 60 Vbeta primers and 13 Jbeta primers went into the PCR. Profiling relied on immunoSEQ multiplex PCR, and the TCRdb table lists in-frame clones only, not all of them. There are 70,000 to 95,000 clones in the sample; around three quarters occur only once, and approximately 1% lies in the top ten. Germline V gene lookup returns CDR1 MNHEY and CDR2 SMNVEV (reference sequence). Trimming cost V 2 bases and J 0 bases, with 8 bases left between them. There are 15 residues in the CDR3. This sample was taken from a study of cytomegalovirus exposure and HLA in healthy donors. The study, taken as a whole, reports: Equally common other TCR beta chains were less clonally expanded than HLA-associated ones, a later analysis found.

Healthy bone marrow donors made up the donor group. This TCR came from a male donor in good health and CMV-seronegative. Source material: PBMCs. The chain is built from TRBV27 and TRBJ1-5; D ambiguous. The CDR3 sequence is CASSLGAYSNQPQHF. CDR3 nucleotides: TGTGCCAGCAGTTTAGGAGCATATAGCAATCAGCCCCAGCATTTT.